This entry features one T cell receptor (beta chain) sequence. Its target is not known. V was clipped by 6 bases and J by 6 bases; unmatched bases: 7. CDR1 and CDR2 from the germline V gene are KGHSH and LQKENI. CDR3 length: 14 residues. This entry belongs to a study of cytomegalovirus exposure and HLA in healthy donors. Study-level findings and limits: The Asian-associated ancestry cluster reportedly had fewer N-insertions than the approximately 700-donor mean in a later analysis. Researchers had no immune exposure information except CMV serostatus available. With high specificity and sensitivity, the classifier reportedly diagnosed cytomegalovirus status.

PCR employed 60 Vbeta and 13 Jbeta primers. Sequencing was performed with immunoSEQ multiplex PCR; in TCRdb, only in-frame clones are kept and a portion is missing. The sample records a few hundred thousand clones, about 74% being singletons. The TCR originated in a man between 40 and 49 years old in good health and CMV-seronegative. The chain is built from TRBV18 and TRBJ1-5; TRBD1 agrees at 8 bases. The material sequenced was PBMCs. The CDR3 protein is CASSRTGTGQPQHF. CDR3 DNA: TGTGCCAGCTCGCGGACAGGGACGGGTCAGCCCCAGCATTTT. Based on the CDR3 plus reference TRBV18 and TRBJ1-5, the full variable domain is NAGVMQNPRHLVRRRGQEARLRCSPMKGHSHVYWYRQLPEEGLKFMVYLQKENIIDESGMPKERFSAEFPKEGPSILRIQQVVRGDSAAYFCASSRTGTGQPQHFGDGTRLSIL.